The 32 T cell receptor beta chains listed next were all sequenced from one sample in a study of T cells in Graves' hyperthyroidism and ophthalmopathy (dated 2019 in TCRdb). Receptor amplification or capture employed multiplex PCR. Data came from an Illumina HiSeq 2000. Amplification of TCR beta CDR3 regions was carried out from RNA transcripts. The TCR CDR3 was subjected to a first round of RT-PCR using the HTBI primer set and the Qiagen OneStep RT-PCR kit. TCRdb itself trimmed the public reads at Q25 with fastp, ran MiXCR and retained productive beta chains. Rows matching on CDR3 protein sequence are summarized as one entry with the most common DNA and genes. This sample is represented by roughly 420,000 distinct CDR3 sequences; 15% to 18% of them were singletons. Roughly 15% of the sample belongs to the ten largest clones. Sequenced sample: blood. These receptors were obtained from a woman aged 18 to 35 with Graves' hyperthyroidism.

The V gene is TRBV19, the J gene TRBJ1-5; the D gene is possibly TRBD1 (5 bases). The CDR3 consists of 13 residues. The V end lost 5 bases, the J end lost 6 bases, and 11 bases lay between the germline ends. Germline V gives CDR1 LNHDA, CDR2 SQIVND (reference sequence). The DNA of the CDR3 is TGTGCCAGTAGTCAAGAGGGGAGTCAGCCCCAGCATTTT. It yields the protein CASSQEGSQPQHF.

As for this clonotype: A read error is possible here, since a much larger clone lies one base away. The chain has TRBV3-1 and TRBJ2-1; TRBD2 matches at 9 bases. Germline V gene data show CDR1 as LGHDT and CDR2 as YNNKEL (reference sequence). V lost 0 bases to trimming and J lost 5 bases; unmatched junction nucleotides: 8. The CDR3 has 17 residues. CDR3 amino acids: CASSQDFAGGPHNEQFF. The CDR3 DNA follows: TGTGCCAGCAGCCAAGATTTCGCGGGGGGGCCCCACAATGAGCAGTTCTTC.

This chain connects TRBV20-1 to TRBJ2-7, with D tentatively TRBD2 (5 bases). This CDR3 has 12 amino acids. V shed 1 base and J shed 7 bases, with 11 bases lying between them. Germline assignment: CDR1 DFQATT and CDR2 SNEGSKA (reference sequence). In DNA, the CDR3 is TGCAGTGCTAGAGGGCGTCGCGGGGAGCAGTACTTC. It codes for CSARGRRGEQYF.

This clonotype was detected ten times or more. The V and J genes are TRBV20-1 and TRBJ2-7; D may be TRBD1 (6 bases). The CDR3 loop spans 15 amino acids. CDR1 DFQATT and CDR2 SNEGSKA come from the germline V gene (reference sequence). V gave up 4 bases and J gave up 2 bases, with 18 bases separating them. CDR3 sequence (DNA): TGCAGTGCTACCTATACTCACAGGGTCCCCTACGAGCAGTACTTC. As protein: CSATYTHRVPYEQYF.

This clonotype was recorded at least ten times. The CDR3 DNA follows: TGCGCCAGCAGACCTATGGACAGGGGAGGCACTGAAGCTTTCTTT. It codes for CASRPMDRGGTEAFF. The V call is TRBV4-1, the J call TRBJ1-1; 9 bases are shared with TRBD1. Germline CDR1 and CDR2: MGHRA and YSYEKL. CDR3 length: 15 amino acids. The V gene end was trimmed by 6 bases and the J gene end by 4 bases; junction bases not matched to a gene: 9.

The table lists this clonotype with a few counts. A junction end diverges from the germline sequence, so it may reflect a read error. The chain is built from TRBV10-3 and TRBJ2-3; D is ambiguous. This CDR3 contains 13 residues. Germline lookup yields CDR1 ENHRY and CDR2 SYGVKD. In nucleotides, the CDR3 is TGTGCCATCAGGACGGCTATCACAGATACGCAGTGTTTT. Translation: CAIRTAITDTQCF.

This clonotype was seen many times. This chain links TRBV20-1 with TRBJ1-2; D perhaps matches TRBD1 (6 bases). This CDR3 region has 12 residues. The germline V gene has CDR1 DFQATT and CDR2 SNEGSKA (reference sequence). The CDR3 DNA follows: TGCAGACCTGGACAGATGAACTATGGCTACACCTTC. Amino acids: CRPGQMNYGYTF.

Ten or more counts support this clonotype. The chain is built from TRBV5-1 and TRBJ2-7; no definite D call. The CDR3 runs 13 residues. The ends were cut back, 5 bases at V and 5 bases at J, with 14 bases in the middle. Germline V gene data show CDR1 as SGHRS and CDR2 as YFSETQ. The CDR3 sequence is CASRSGAIDEQYF. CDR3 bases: TGCGCCAGCAGGTCAGGAGCTATCGACGAGCAGTACTTC.

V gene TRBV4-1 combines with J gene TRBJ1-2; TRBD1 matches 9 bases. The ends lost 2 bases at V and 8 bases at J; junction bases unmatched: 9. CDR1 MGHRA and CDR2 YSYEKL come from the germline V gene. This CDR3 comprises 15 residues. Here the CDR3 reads CASSQPGQGSFGYTF. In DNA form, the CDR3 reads TGCGCCAGCAGCCAACCGGGACAGGGATCGTTCGGCTACACCTTC.

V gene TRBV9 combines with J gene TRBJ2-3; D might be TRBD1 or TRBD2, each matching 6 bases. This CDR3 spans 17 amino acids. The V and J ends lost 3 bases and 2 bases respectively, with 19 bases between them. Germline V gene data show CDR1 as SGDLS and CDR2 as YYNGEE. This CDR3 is CASSERDRGPYTDTQYF. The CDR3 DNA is TGTGCCAGCAGCGAGAGGGACCGGGGGCCTTACACAGATACGCAGTATTTT.

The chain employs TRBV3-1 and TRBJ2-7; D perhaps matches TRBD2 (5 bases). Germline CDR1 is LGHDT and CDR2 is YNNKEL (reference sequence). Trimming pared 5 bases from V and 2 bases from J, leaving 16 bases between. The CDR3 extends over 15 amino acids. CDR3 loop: CASSEGGGSTYEQYF. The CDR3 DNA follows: TGTGCCAGCAGCGAGGGTGGCGGTTCGACCTACGAGCAGTACTTC.

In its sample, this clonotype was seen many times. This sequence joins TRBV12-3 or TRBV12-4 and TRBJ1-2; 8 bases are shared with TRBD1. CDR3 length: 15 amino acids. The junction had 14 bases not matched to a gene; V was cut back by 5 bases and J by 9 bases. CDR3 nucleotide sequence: TGTGCCAGCAGTCCCAGCGGACAGGGCCGGTTAAGCTACACCTTC. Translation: CASSPSGQGRLSYTF.

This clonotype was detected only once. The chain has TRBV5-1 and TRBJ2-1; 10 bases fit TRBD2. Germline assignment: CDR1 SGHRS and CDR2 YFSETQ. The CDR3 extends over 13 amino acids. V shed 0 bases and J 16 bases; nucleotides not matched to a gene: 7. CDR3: CASSLGAGGPQFF. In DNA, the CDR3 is TGCGCCAGCAGCTTGGGAGCGGGAGGGCCACAATTCTTC.

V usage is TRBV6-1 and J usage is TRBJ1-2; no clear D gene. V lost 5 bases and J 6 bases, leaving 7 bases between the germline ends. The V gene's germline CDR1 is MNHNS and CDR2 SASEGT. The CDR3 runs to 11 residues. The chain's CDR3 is CASSWEDGYTF. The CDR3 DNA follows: TGTGCCAGCAGTTGGGAGGATGGCTACACCTTC.

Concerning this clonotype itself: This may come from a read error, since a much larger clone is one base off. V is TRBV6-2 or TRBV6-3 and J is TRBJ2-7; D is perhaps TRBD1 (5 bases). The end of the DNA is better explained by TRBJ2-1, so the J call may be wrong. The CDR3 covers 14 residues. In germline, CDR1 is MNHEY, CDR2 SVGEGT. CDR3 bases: TGTGCCAGCAGTTACTCGCCAGGGCAATACGAGCAGTTCTTC. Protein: CASSYSPGQYEQFF.

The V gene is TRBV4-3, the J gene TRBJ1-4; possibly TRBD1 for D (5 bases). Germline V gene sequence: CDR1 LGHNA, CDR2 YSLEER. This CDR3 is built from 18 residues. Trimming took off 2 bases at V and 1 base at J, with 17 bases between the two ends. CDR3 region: CASSQQGVAARTNEKLFF. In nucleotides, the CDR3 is TGCGCCAGCAGCCAACAGGGAGTGGCAGCCCGAACTAATGAAAAACTGTTTTTT.

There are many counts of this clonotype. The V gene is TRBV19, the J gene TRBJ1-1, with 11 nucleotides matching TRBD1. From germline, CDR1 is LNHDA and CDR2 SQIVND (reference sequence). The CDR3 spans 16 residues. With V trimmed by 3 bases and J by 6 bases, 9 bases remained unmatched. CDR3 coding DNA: TGTGCCAGTAGTATCCTACCGGGACAGGGGGTCCCTGAAGCTTTCTTT. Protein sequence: CASSILPGQGVPEAFF.

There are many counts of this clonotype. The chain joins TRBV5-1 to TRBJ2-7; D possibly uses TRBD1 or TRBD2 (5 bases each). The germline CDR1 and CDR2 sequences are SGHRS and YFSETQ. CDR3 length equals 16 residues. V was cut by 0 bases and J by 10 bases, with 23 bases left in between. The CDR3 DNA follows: TGCGCCAGCAGCTTGGCGAGGGGCGACGGCATGTCGAGACAGTACTTC. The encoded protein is CASSLARGDGMSRQYF.

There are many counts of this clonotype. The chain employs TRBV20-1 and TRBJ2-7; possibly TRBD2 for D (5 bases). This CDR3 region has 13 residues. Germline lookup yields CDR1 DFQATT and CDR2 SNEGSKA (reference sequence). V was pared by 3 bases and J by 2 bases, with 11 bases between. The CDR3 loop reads CSASYAGAYEQYF. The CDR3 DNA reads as TGCAGTGCTAGTTATGCGGGTGCCTACGAGCAGTACTTC.

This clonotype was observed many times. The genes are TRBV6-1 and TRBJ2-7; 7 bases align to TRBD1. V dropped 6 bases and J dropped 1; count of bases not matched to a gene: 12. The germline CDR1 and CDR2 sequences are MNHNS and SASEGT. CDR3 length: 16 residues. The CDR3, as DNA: TGTGCCAGCAGCGTTCGAGGGACAGATCCTTCCTACGAGCAGTACTTC. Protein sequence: CASSVRGTDPSYEQYF.

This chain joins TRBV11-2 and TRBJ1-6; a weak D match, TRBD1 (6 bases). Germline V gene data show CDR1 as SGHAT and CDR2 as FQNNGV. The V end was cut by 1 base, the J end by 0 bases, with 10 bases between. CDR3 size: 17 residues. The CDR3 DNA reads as TGTGCCAGCAGCTTAGGGGGGGCCTCCTCCTATAATTCACCCCTCCACTTT. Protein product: CASSLGGASSYNSPLHF.

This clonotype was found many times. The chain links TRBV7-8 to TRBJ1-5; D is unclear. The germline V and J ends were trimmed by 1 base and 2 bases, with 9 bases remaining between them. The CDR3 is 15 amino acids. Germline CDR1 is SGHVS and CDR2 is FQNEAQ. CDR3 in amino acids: CASSLGEFGNQPQHF. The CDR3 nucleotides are TGTGCCAGCAGCTTAGGGGAGTTTGGCAATCAGCCCCAGCATTTT.

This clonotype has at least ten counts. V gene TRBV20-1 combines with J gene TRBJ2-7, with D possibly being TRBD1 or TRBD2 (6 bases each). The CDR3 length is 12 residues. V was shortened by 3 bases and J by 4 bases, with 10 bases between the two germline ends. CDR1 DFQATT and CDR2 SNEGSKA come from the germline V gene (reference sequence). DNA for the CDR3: TGCAGTGCTAGCGGGGGCCAGTACGAGCAGTACTTC. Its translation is CSASGGQYEQYF.

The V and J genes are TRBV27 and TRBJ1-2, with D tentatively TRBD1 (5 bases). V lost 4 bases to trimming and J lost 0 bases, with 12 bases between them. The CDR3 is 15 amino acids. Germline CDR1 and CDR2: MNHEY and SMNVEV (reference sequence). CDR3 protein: CASSWGRAPNYGYTF. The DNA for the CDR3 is TGTGCCAGCAGTTGGGGGAGGGCTCCTAACTATGGCTACACCTTC.

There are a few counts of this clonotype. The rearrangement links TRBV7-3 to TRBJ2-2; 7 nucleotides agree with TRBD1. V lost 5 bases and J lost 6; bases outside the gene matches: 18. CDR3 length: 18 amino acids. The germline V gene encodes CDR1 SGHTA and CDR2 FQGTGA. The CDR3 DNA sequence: TGTGCCAGCAGCGTAGGAATTGGCAGGGGGAGAGGCTCCGGGGAGCTGTTTTTT. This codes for CASSVGIGRGRGSGELFF.

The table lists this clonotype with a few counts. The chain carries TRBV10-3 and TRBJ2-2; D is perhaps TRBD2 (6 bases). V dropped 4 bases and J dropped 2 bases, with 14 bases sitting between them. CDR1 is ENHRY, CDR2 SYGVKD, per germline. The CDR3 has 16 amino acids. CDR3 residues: CAISGARDSNTGELFF. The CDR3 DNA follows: TGTGCCATCAGTGGGGCCCGGGACTCAAACACCGGGGAGCTGTTTTTT.

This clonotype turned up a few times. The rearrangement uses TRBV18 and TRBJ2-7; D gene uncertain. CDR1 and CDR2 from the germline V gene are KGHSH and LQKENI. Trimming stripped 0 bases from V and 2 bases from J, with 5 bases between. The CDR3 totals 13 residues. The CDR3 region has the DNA TGTGCCAGCTCACCACCAGCCACCTACGAGCAGTACTTC. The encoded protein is CASSPPATYEQYF.

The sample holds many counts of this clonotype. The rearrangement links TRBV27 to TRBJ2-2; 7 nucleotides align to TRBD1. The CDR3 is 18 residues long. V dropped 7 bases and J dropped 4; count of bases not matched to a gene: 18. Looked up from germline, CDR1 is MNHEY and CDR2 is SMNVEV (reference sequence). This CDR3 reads CASTFRGGRGSSTGELFF. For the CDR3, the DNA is TGTGCCAGCACCTTTAGAGGGGGCAGGGGAAGTTCCACCGGGGAGCTGTTTTTT.

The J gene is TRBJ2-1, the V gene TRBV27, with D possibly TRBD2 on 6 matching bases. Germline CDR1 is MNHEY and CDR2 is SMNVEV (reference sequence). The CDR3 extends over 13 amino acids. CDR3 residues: CAGGSLPPVEQFF. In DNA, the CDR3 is TGTGCTGGGGGGAGTCTCCCCCCGGTTGAGCAGTTCTTC.

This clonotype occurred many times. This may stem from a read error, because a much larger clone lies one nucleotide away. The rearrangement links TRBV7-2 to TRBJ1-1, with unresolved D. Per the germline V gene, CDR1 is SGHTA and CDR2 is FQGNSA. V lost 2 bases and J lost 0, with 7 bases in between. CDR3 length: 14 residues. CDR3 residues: CASSLIGMNTEAFF. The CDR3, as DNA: TGTGCCAGCAGCTTAATCGGAATGAACACTGAAGCTTTCTTT.

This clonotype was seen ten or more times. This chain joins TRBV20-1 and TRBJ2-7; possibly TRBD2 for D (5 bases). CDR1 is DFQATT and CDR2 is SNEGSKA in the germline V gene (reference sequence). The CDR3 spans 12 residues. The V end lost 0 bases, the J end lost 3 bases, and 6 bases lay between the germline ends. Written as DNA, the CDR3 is TGCAGTGCTAGAGATCGGGACTACGAGCAGTACTTC. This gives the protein CSARDRDYEQYF.

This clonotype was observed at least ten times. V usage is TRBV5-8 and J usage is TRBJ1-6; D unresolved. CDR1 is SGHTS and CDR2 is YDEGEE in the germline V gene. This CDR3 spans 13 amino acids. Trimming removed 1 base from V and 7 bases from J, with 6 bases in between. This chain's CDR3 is CASSLRGNSPLHF. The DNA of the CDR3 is TGTGCCAGCAGCTTGCGCGGGAATTCACCCCTCCACTTT.